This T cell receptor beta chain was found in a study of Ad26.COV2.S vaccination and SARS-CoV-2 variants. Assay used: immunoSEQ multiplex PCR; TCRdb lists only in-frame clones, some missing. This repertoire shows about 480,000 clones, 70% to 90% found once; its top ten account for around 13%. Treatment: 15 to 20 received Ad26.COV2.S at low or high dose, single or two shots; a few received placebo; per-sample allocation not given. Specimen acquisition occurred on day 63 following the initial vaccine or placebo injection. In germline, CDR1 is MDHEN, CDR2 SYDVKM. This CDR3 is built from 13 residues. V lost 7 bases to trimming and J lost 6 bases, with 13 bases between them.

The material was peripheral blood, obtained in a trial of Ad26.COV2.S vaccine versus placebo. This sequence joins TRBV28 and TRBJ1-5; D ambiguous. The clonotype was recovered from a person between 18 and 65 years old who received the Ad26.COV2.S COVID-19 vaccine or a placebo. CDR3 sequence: CASISGSGQPQHF. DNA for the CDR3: TGTGCCAGCATTTCGGGTTCCGGTCAGCCCCAGCATTTT.